The 26 T cell receptor beta chains below come from one sample, sequenced in a study of regulatory T cells in long-lasting Graves disease. According to the study, TCR beta libraries were built with iRepertoire HTBI primers and CDR3-region Arm-PCR. A single record per CDR3 protein comes from TCRdb applying MiXCR to the multiplex PCR reads. The sample contains under 800,000 distinct CDR3 sequences, 16% of which appear only once. The time point here: newly diagnosed GD, antithyroid drugs for less than 3 months. After RNA was extracted from PBMCs, the TCR library was made from it. This sample was also put to use in a study of T cells in Graves' hyperthyroidism and ophthalmopathy.

Sequences were derived from peripheral blood mononuclear cells (PBMCs), sampled at new diagnosis, from a patient treated with antithyroid drugs. The receptors were sampled from a woman in her twenties or thirties with Graves disease.

A few counts support this clonotype. As DNA, the CDR3 is TGCAGTGCTGGCGCAGGGGTAATCATTAATGAAAAACTGTTTTTT. Its protein is CSAGAGVIINEKLFF. J is TRBJ1-4 and V is TRBV20-1; D is perhaps TRBD1 (6 bases). Germline values: CDR1 DFQATT, CDR2 SNEGSKA (reference sequence). V was pared by 5 bases and J by 4 bases, with 17 bases between. The CDR3 has 15 residues.

This clonotype was counted many times. The CDR3, as DNA: TGTGCCAGCAGCTCGATACTCAGGGGGCCATCCTACAATGAGCAGTTCTTC. Its translation: CASSSILRGPSYNEQFF. The gene calls are TRBV7-9 and TRBJ2-1; TRBD1 matches at 8 bases. V lost 4 bases and J lost 1; bases outside the gene matches: 9. The CDR3 spans 17 residues. The germline gives CDR1 SEHNR, CDR2 FQNEAQ (reference sequence).

The table lists this clonotype with many counts. The J gene is TRBJ2-1, the V gene TRBV5-1, with D possibly TRBD2 on 5 matching bases. Germline assignment: CDR1 SGHRS and CDR2 YFSETQ. The CDR3 extends over 14 amino acids. V gave up 1 base and J gave up 10 bases, with 15 bases separating them. CDR3 protein: CASSLNNGVGEQFF. DNA for the CDR3: TGCGCCAGCAGCTTGAATAACGGGGTAGGGGAGCAGTTCTTC.

This clonotype occurred many times. The J gene is TRBJ2-5, the V gene TRBV27, with 7 bases identical to TRBD1. Germline-derived CDR1 and CDR2 are MNHEY and SMNVEV (reference sequence). V was clipped by 6 bases and J by 10 bases; unmatched bases: 17. This CDR3 comprises 15 residues. The CDR3 reads CASRAKPGTASDQYF. The CDR3 DNA sequence: TGTGCCAGCAGAGCAAAACCCGGGACAGCCAGCGACCAGTACTTC.

Only a few counts were recorded for this clonotype. This sequence joins TRBV9 and TRBJ2-7; D not certain. The V and J ends lost 3 bases and 6 bases respectively, with 13 bases between them. Germline loops: CDR1 SGDLS, CDR2 YYNGEE. The length of the CDR3 is 13 residues. CDR3 in DNA: TGTGCCAGCAGCGAGGCCCCGTATGGCGAGCAGTACTTC. Translation: CASSEAPYGEQYF.

The genes are TRBV28 and TRBJ2-2; 10 bases are a match to TRBD2. Trimming took 3 bases from V and 7 from J; bases not matched to a gene: 8. Germline V gene data show CDR1 as MDHEN and CDR2 as SYDVKM. CDR3 length equals 16 residues. The CDR3 coding sequence is TGTGCCAGCAGTTTTGGAGCGGGAGGGCCGGACGGGGAGCTGTTTTTT. This translates into CASSFGAGGPDGELFF.

Regarding this clonotype: Since the CDR3 does not end with the conserved phenylalanine or tryptophan, this likely comes from a read error. This chain connects TRBV7-2 to TRBJ2-1, with D possibly being TRBD1 or TRBD2 (5 bases each). The CDR3 has 16 amino acids. The V gene's germline CDR1 is SGHTA and CDR2 FQGNSA. V dropped 5 bases and J dropped 4 bases, with 18 bases sitting between them. The CDR3 spells CASSLGGSPGYNEQFL. In DNA, the CDR3 is TGTGCCAGCAGCCTGGGCGGGTCCCCAGGGTACAATGAGCAGTTCCTC.

The chain links TRBV9 to TRBJ2-7; D is undetermined. CDR1 and CDR2 from the germline V gene are SGDLS and YYNGEE. The CDR3 length is 15 residues. V was shortened by 0 bases and J by 7 bases, with 17 bases between the two germline ends. Here the CDR3 reads CASSVDSLTVGEQYF. The CDR3 nucleotides are TGTGCCAGCAGCGTAGACAGCCTCACCGTCGGGGAGCAGTACTTC.

This clonotype was seen ten or more times. This sequence joins TRBV28 and TRBJ2-1; D unclear. Germline lookup yields CDR1 MDHEN and CDR2 SYDVKM. V was cut by 7 bases and J by 8 bases, with 9 bases left in between. This CDR3 has 11 amino acids. This CDR3 reads CASKGIDEQFF. The DNA of the CDR3 is TGTGCCAGCAAAGGGATTGATGAGCAGTTCTTC.

This clonotype was recorded at least ten times. The genes are TRBV7-2 and TRBJ2-7; TRBD2 matches 15 bases. This CDR3 region has 16 residues. Germline CDR1 reads SGHTA; CDR2 reads FQGNSA. V was clipped by 2 bases and J by 4 bases; unmatched bases: 3. The CDR3 loop is CASSLRGTSGGYEQYF. The CDR3 nucleotides are TGTGCCAGCAGCTTACGCGGGACTAGCGGGGGGTACGAGCAGTACTTC. The full variable domain, with the rest looked up from reference TRBV7-2 and TRBJ2-7, is GAGVSQSPSNKVTEKGKDVELRCDPISGHTALYWYRQSLGQGLEFLIYFQGNSAPDKSGLPSDRFSAERTGGSVSTLTIQRTQQEDSAVYLCASSLRGTSGGYEQYFGPGTRLTVT.

This clonotype came up many times. The V call is TRBV6-1, the J call TRBJ1-3; D uncertain. Deletions cut 6 bases from V and 0 bases from J, with 15 bases between. This CDR3 has 16 residues. Germline CDR1 MNHNS, CDR2 SASEGT. CDR3 residues: CASRKGGRISGNTIYF. The DNA for the CDR3 is TGTGCCAGCAGGAAGGGAGGCCGAATCTCTGGAAACACCATATATTTT.

This clonotype has at least ten counts. This rearrangement joins TRBV28 to TRBJ2-1, with D possibly TRBD2 on 6 matching bases. This CDR3 comprises 15 residues. The germline V gene has CDR1 MDHEN and CDR2 SYDVKM. Between the trimmed V and J ends, which lost 4 bases and 3 bases, there was a span of 13 bases. The CDR3 reads CASSYVSGLYNEQFF. DNA for the CDR3: TGTGCCAGCAGTTACGTCAGCGGGCTCTACAATGAGCAGTTCTTC.

The V call is TRBV19, the J call TRBJ1-4; D perhaps matches TRBD1 (5 bases). CDR1 is LNHDA, CDR2 SQIVND, per germline (reference sequence). V was clipped by 5 bases and J by 5 bases, with 12 bases between them. The CDR3 consists of 14 residues. This chain's CDR3 is CASSVREGNEKLFF. In nucleotides, the CDR3 is TGTGCCAGTAGTGTCCGAGAGGGGAATGAAAAACTGTTTTTT.

This clonotype was detected a few times. The V gene is TRBV10-3, the J gene TRBJ1-2; 9 bases are a match to TRBD1. Germline-derived CDR1 and CDR2 are ENHRY and SYGVKD. The CDR3 consists of 16 residues. V lost 6 bases and J lost 4; bases outside the gene matches: 12. CDR3 DNA: TGTGCCATCAGGGGCCTTGCGACAGGGGGTGGCTATGGCTACACCTTC. Its translation is CAIRGLATGGGYGYTF.

The chain joins TRBV11-2 to TRBJ1-2; 8 nucleotides align to TRBD1. The V gene end was trimmed by 7 bases and the J gene end by 7 bases; junction bases not matched to a gene: 11. CDR3 length equals 14 residues. Germline CDR1 SGHAT, CDR2 FQNNGV. The CDR3 region is CASTNDRGLSGYTF. The CDR3 DNA is TGTGCCAGCACCAATGACAGGGGTTTAAGTGGCTACACCTTC. Full variable domain (remainder filled in from reference TRBV11-2 and TRBJ1-2): EAGVAQSPRYKIIEKRQSVAFWCNPISGHATLYWYQQILGQGPKLLIQFQNNGVVDDSQLPKDRFSAERLKGVDSTLKIQPAKLEDSAVYLCASTNDRGLSGYTFGSGTRLTVV.

In regard to this clonotype: The DNA is left out, because the CDR3 cannot be placed on it with certainty; the CDR3 is given as TCRdb lists it. The chain is built from TRBV20-1 and TRBJ1-4; the DNA was not used to check the table's D call, TRBD1. Termini included, the CDR3 measures 15 amino acids. Germline-derived CDR1 and CDR2 are DFQATT and SNEGSKA (reference sequence). The CDR3 reads CSARPTGTGQTNCFF.

This clonotype appeared once. The CDR3 protein is CASSVTGIENSNQPQHF. In nucleotides, the CDR3 is TGTGCCAGTAGTGTCACAGGGATCGAGAATAGCAATCAGCCCCAGCATTTT. V and J are TRBV19 and TRBJ1-5; perhaps TRBD1 as D (6 bases). Germline CDR1 and CDR2: LNHDA and SQIVND (reference sequence). The length of the CDR3 is 17 residues. Between the trimmed V and J ends, which lost 5 bases and 0 bases, there was a span of 17 bases.

Only a few counts were recorded for this clonotype. The rearrangement uses TRBV3-1 and TRBJ1-1; no clear D gene. CDR1 is LGHDT and CDR2 is YNNKEL in the germline V gene (reference sequence). The CDR3 is 14 amino acids. V lost 0 bases and J 10 bases, leaving 15 bases between the germline ends. CDR3 protein: CASSQEAASLAAFF. CDR3 bases: TGTGCCAGCAGCCAAGAAGCGGCAAGCCTTGCAGCTTTCTTT.

This clonotype was seen ten or more times. This chain connects TRBV20-1 to TRBJ2-1; D uncertain. Trimming took 3 bases from V and 0 from J, leaving 12 bases between them. This CDR3 comprises 15 residues. The germline V gene encodes CDR1 DFQATT and CDR2 SNEGSKA (reference sequence). The CDR3: CSASDTTSSYNEQFF. Here the CDR3 DNA reads TGCAGTGCTAGCGATACTACGAGCTCCTACAATGAGCAGTTCTTC.

The rearrangement joins TRBV12-3 or TRBV12-4 to TRBJ2-5, with D maybe TRBD2 (5 bases). Trimming left V 6 bases short and J 3 bases short, with 14 bases between. The CDR3 is 14 amino acids. The CDR3 nucleotides read TGTGCCAGCAGGGACTTCTCATTTAAAGAGACCCAGTACTTC. Amino acids: CASRDFSFKETQYF.

In regard to this clonotype: Mismatch with germline at one junction end may stem from a read error. CDR3 nucleotides: TGTGCCAGCAGTTCCCCCGGGACACTGAACACCGGGGAGCCGTTTTTT. This sequence encodes CASSSPGTLNTGEPFF. This chain connects TRBV12-3 or TRBV12-4 to TRBJ2-2; TRBD1 is a possible D gene (6 bases). This CDR3 is 16 amino acids long.

A few counts support this clonotype. The chain is built from TRBV10-3 and TRBJ1-3; TRBD1 is a possible D gene (6 bases). V was pared by 10 bases and J by 0 bases, with 10 bases between. The CDR3 length is 13 residues. CDR1 and CDR2 from the germline V gene are ENHRY and SYGVKD. Here the CDR3 DNA reads TGTGCCAGCGGACAGCACTCTGGAAACACCATATATTTT. This encodes CASGQHSGNTIYF.

This clonotype was counted only a few times. For the CDR3, the DNA is TGTGCCAGCAGCATATCAGAGAATTCACCCCTCCACTTT. Its translation: CASSISENSPLHF. The genes are TRBV7-6 and TRBJ1-6; no clear D gene. The V end lost 5 bases, the J end lost 7 bases, and 9 bases lay between the germline ends. Germline V lookup: CDR1 SGHVS, CDR2 FNYEAQ. The length of the CDR3 is 13 residues. Variable domain in full (rest from reference TRBV7-6 and TRBJ1-6): GAGVSQSPRYKVTKRGQDVALRCDPISGHVSLYWYRQALGQGPEFLTYFNYEAQQDKSGLPNDRFSAERPEGSISTLTIQRTEQRDSAMYRCASSISENSPLHFGNGTRLTVT.

This clonotype turned up a few times. This chain connects TRBV7-8 to TRBJ2-7, with TRBD1 identical over 9 bases. The germline V gene encodes CDR1 SGHVS and CDR2 FQNEAQ. The CDR3 totals 14 residues. V lost 4 bases, J lost 5 bases, and 6 bases stayed unmatched. CDR3 sequence reads: CASSYRGRRDEQYF. CDR3 nucleotides: TGTGCCAGCAGCTACAGGGGGCGCCGGGACGAGCAGTACTTC.

This clonotype was counted at least ten times. The rearrangement links TRBV2 to TRBJ2-7, with 9 nucleotides matching TRBD2. The CDR3 spans 15 residues. Germline V gene data show CDR1 as SNHLY and CDR2 as FYNNEI. Trimming cost V 5 bases and J 3 bases; bases outside gene matches: 8. The DNA for the CDR3 is TGTGCCAGCAGTAAAACCGGGACTAGCCTCTACGAGCAGTACTTC. Its translation is CASSKTGTSLYEQYF.

This clonotype was seen a few times. This sequence joins TRBV5-1 and TRBJ2-2; the match to TRBD1 covers 7 bases. Germline loops: CDR1 SGHRS, CDR2 YFSETQ. The CDR3 has 14 amino acids. After removal of 7 bases from V and 4 bases from J, the junction contained 7 bases not matched to a gene. CDR3 nucleotides: TGCGCCAGCTCCGGGACAGCGAGCACCGGGGAGCTGTTTTTT. It is translated as CASSGTASTGELFF.